A single sample gave rise to the 7 T cell receptor beta chains below, sequenced in a study of blood T cell repertoires in COVID-19. Data came from immunoSEQ multiplex PCR; TCRdb stores just in-frame clones and leaves some out. The data show about 28,000 clones, roughly 89% seen once. The specimen sequenced was peripheral blood. The source of these receptors is a human donor with acute or convalescent COVID-19. The donor label of this sample is uncertain.

This chain connects TRBV19 to TRBJ2-1; a possible D gene is TRBD1 (6 bases). This CDR3 is built from 12 residues. V dropped 7 bases and J dropped 9 bases, with 13 bases sitting between them. From germline, CDR1 is LNHDA and CDR2 SQIVND (reference sequence). The CDR3 here is CASTLTGGEQFF. The DNA of the CDR3 is TGTGCCAGTACCCTGACAGGAGGTGAGCAGTTCTTC. Full variable domain (remainder filled in from reference TRBV19 and TRBJ2-1): DGGITQSPKYLFRKEGQNVTLSCEQNLNHDAMYWYRQDPGQGLRLIYYSQIVNDFQKGDIAEGYSVSREKKESFPLTVTSAQKNPTAFYLCASTLTGGEQFFGPGTRLTVL.

This chain uses TRBV10-3 with TRBJ1-2; perhaps TRBD1 as D (5 bases). Germline V CDR1 and CDR2: ENHRY, SYGVKD. V was cut by 1 base and J by 6 bases, with 21 bases left in between. The CDR3 runs to 17 residues. The CDR3 loop is CAISEWRGTRVVDGYTF. The CDR3 DNA reads as TGTGCCATCAGTGAGTGGCGGGGGACCAGAGTCGTCGATGGCTACACCTTC.

J is TRBJ2-4 and V is TRBV19; TRBD2 might be the D (5 bases). The CDR3 loop spans 12 amino acids. V was clipped by 4 bases and J by 7 bases, with 8 bases between them. Germline-derived CDR1 and CDR2 are LNHDA and SQIVND (reference sequence). The CDR3 sequence is CASSRLANIQYF. CDR3 in DNA: TGTGCCAGTAGTAGGCTAGCCAACATTCAGTACTTC.

This clone was picked up a small number of times. The rearrangement uses TRBV2 and TRBJ2-6; tentatively, D is TRBD1 (6 bases). V was clipped by 6 bases and J by 2 bases, with 8 bases between them. The CDR3 has 14 residues. In germline, CDR1 is SNHLY, CDR2 FYNNEI. CDR3 DNA sequence: TGTGCCAGCAGGGACAGTGCTGGGGCCAACGTCCTGACTTTC. This codes for CASRDSAGANVLTF.

The chain employs TRBV7-9 and TRBJ2-5, with TRBD2 identical over 7 bases. Trimming at V came to 10 bases and at J to 5 bases, leaving 10 bases not matched to a gene. The germline CDR1 and CDR2 sequences are SEHNR and FQNEAQ (reference sequence). The CDR3 is 13 amino acids. As DNA, the CDR3 is TGTGCCACCCTTATTAGCGGGCTGGAGACCCAGTACTTC. This translates into CATLISGLETQYF.

The gene calls are TRBV15 and TRBJ2-3; D is uncertain. V lost 0 bases and J 5 bases, leaving 18 bases between the germline ends. The CDR3 length is 17 residues. Germline CDR1 is LNHNV and CDR2 is YYDKDF (reference sequence). CDR3 sequence: CATSRDKQVIIRDTQYF. CDR3 sequence (DNA): TGTGCCACCAGCAGAGATAAACAAGTAATAATAAGAGATACGCAGTATTTT.

The chain is built from TRBV19 and TRBJ2-6; 7 bases align to TRBD2. J lost 0 bases, V lost 9 bases, and 2 bases had no gene match. The germline gives CDR1 LNHDA, CDR2 SQIVND (reference sequence). The CDR3 has 14 amino acids. The CDR3 loop is CASRTSSGANVLTF. CDR3 DNA: TGTGCCAGCCGGACTAGCTCTGGGGCCAACGTCCTGACTTTC.